The 29 T cell receptor beta chains below come from one sample, sequenced in a study of cytomegalovirus exposure and HLA in healthy donors. PCR involved 60 Vbeta and 13 Jbeta primers. The assay was immunoSEQ multiplex PCR, and TCRdb's table has in-frame clones only and misses some. The sample consists of 150,000 to 200,000 clones, 70% to 90% of them appearing once. The source material was PBMCs. These receptors came from a young man in good health and CMV-seropositive.

This chain joins TRBV5-1 and TRBJ1-1; 8 bases agree with TRBD1. Per the germline V gene, CDR1 is SGHRS and CDR2 is YFSETQ. The CDR3 has 16 residues. The trim removed 4 bases at V and 6 bases at J, leaving 14 bases unmatched. The CDR3 spells CASSGDRGLGVSEAFF. CDR3 DNA sequence: TGCGCCAGCAGCGGCGACAGGGGCCTGGGGGTGTCTGAAGCTTTCTTT.

The chain couples TRBV6-5 to TRBJ1-2; D gene uncertain. Deletions cut 5 bases from V and 4 bases from J, with 11 bases between. The CDR3 runs to 13 residues. The germline V gene has CDR1 MNHEY and CDR2 SVGAGI. DNA of the CDR3: TGTGCCAGCAGTGAAGCGGTTTTCTATGGCTACACCTTC. This codes for CASSEAVFYGYTF.

This chain joins TRBV5-6 and TRBJ2-7, with D possibly TRBD1 on 5 matching bases. Deletions cut 0 bases from V and 4 bases from J, with 14 bases between. Germline CDR1 and CDR2: SGHDT and YYEEEE. The CDR3 consists of 15 residues. CDR3 nucleotide sequence: TGTGCCAGCAGCTTGGCCCCGAAGGGGAAATACGAGCAGTACGTC. As protein: CASSLAPKGKYEQYV.

This clone came up once. The V call is TRBV18, the J call TRBJ2-2, with TRBD2 matching 9 bases. V gave up 6 bases and J gave up 4 bases; unmatched junction bases: 9. CDR3 length: 16 amino acids. The germline CDR1 and CDR2 sequences are KGHSH and LQKENI. CDR3 DNA sequence: TGTGCCAGCTCCCAGTTGAAGCGGGAGGTCACCGGGGAGCTGTTTTTT. It is translated as CASSQLKREVTGELFF.

This clone was observed once. The CDR3 sequence is CASSSSYEQYF. The DNA of the CDR3 is TGTGCCAGCAGCTCTAGCTACGAGCAGTACTTC. This chain links TRBV5-4 with TRBJ2-7; D remains unclear. The CDR3 covers 11 residues. Germline V gene lookup returns CDR1 SGHNT and CDR2 YYREEE (reference sequence). Deletions cut 3 bases from V and 3 bases from J, with 4 bases between.

The V gene is TRBV11-1, the J gene TRBJ2-7; 14 bases map to TRBD2. V trimming: 6 bases; J trimming: 4 bases; junction bases outside the gene matches: 8. Per germline, CDR1 SGHAT and CDR2 FQDESV (reference sequence). The CDR3 contains 16 residues. CDR3 protein: CASRTTGTSGSYEQYF. As DNA, the CDR3 is TGTGCCAGCAGAACAACCGGGACTAGCGGGAGTTACGAGCAGTACTTC.

The chain recombines TRBV7-9 with TRBJ2-7, with 7 bases that match TRBD2. Trimming removed 8 bases from V and 1 base from J; junction bases left unmatched: 8. The CDR3 loop spans 14 amino acids. Per the germline V gene, CDR1 is SEHNR and CDR2 is FQNEAQ (reference sequence). CDR3 protein: CASAEGGESYEQYF. The DNA for the CDR3 is TGTGCCAGCGCCGAGGGAGGGGAGTCCTACGAGCAGTACTTC.

The chain links TRBV6-5 to TRBJ2-5, with D perhaps matching TRBD1 (6 bases). Germline CDR1 is MNHEY and CDR2 is SVGAGI. The CDR3 length is 16 residues. Trimming took 0 bases from V and 5 from J, leaving 16 bases between them. CDR3 in DNA: TGTGCCAGCAGTTACTCTGGGGCAGGGGCCAGGGAGACCCAGTACTTC. It codes for CASSYSGAGARETQYF.

V is TRBV19 and J is TRBJ1-1; D not resolved. V was pared by 5 bases and J by 3 bases, with 16 bases between. The CDR3 spans 15 residues. Germline values: CDR1 LNHDA, CDR2 SQIVND (reference sequence). CDR3 residues: CASSAGSRMYTEAFF. The CDR3 DNA sequence: TGTGCCAGTAGTGCGGGGTCGAGGATGTACACTGAAGCTTTCTTT.

The chain recombines TRBV7-2 with TRBJ1-2; TRBD1 matches 9 bases. Unmatched junction bases numbered 12, after V lost 6 bases and J lost 10 bases. Germline V gene lookup returns CDR1 SGHTA and CDR2 FQGNSA. There are 14 residues in the CDR3. CDR3 nucleotide sequence: TGTGCCAGCAGTCGCGGACAGGGGTTTGCTCACTACACCTTC. Amino acids: CASSRGQGFAHYTF.

This chain uses TRBV11-2 with TRBJ2-5; 7 bases are a match to TRBD1. Germline V gene lookup returns CDR1 SGHAT and CDR2 FQNNGV. V gave up 7 bases and J gave up 0 bases; unmatched junction bases: 11. The CDR3 consists of 16 residues. CDR3 DNA sequence: TGTGCCAGCACCACTGGACAGGCCCAGTACCAAGAGACCCAGTACTTC. It encodes CASTTGQAQYQETQYF.

This clone appeared once. This chain joins TRBV30 and TRBJ2-1, with D possibly being TRBD2 (5 bases). The length of the CDR3 is 13 residues. Trimming left V 2 bases short and J 0 bases short, with 5 bases between. Germline V CDR1 and CDR2: GTSNPN, SVGIG (reference sequence). CDR3 in amino acids: CAWSRDSYNEQFF. In DNA, the CDR3 is TGTGCCTGGAGTCGGGACTCCTACAATGAGCAGTTCTTC.

V gene TRBV5-4 combines with J gene TRBJ2-1; the match to TRBD2 covers 7 bases. CDR1 is SGHNT, CDR2 YYREEE, per germline (reference sequence). This CDR3 spans 14 amino acids. After removal of 6 bases from V and 8 bases from J, the junction contained 11 bases not matched to a gene. Here the CDR3 DNA reads TGTGCCAGCACCTGGACTAGTGGGGGAGATGAGCAGTTCTTC. Its translation: CASTWTSGGDEQFF.

The chain is built from TRBV29-1 and TRBJ2-4; D is perhaps TRBD1 (7 bases). The CDR3 extends over 11 amino acids. V was pared by 5 bases and J by 9 bases, with 11 bases between. Germline CDR1 SQVTM, CDR2 ANQGSEA. CDR3 sequence reads: CSVYQGGIQYF. CDR3 in DNA: TGCAGCGTTTACCAGGGGGGCATTCAGTACTTC.

The chain is built from TRBV19 and TRBJ2-1; TRBD2 matches 14 bases. The V segment lost 3 bases and the J segment 7 bases; nucleotides outside the gene matches: 5. Per the germline V gene, CDR1 is LNHDA and CDR2 is SQIVND (reference sequence). The CDR3 totals 16 residues. The CDR3 nucleotides are TGTGCCAGTAGTATTGGGACTAGCGGGAGTAGGAATGAGCAGTTCTTC. Translated: CASSIGTSGSRNEQFF.

This clone occurred a few times. The genes are TRBV19 and TRBJ1-1; 8 bases are shared with TRBD1. V shed 6 bases and J 4 bases; nucleotides not matched to a gene: 4. The CDR3 length is 13 residues. Germline V gene sequence: CDR1 LNHDA, CDR2 SQIVND (reference sequence). The CDR3 loop reads CASRDRGFTEAFF. CDR3 bases: TGTGCCAGTAGAGACAGGGGTTTCACTGAAGCTTTCTTT.

This clone was detected only a few times. The rearrangement uses TRBV21-1 and TRBJ2-2; no check of the table's D call, TRBD1, against the DNA was made. TRBV21-1 is noted as a pseudogene. This CDR3 region has 16 residues. The DNA for the CDR3 is TGTGCCAGCAGCAAACCGGACAGGGTGGTCACCGGGGAGCTGTTTTTT. It is translated as CASSKPDRVVTGELFF.

The chain uses TRBV11-2 and TRBJ1-1; TRBD1 matches 7 bases. Trimming cost V 0 bases and J 9 bases; bases outside gene matches: 4. The CDR3 totals 13 residues. Germline CDR1 is SGHAT and CDR2 is FQNNGV. CDR3 in DNA: TGTGCCAGCAGCTTAGATCGACAGGGTAAAGCTTTCTTT. Translated: CASSLDRQGKAFF.

This chain uses TRBV6-6 with TRBJ1-1; 9 nucleotides match TRBD1. In germline, CDR1 is MNHNY, CDR2 SVGAGI (reference sequence). The V segment lost 6 bases and the J segment 5 bases; nucleotides outside the gene matches: 10. This CDR3 region has 15 residues. The chain's CDR3 is CASSNPDRGRTEAFF. The CDR3 coding sequence is TGTGCCAGCAGCAACCCCGACAGGGGGAGGACTGAAGCTTTCTTT.

V is TRBV6-5 and J is TRBJ2-1; TRBD1 is a possible D gene (5 bases). The CDR3 extends over 14 amino acids. The V and J ends lost 7 bases and 5 bases respectively, with 15 bases between them. Looked up from germline, CDR1 is MNHEY and CDR2 is SVGAGI. CDR3 protein: CASTRTGRNNEQFF. CDR3 sequence (DNA): TGTGCCAGCACAAGAACAGGCCGGAACAATGAGCAGTTCTTC.

The rearrangement uses TRBV7-8 and TRBJ2-1; maybe TRBD2 (6 bases). V dropped 4 bases and J dropped 9 bases, with 13 bases sitting between them. CDR1 is SGHVS, CDR2 FQNEAQ, per germline. The CDR3 spans 13 residues. The CDR3 sequence is CASSSRLVAEQFF. The CDR3 DNA reads TGTGCCAGCAGCTCTAGACTAGTTGCTGAGCAGTTCTTC.

The rearrangement links TRBV9 to TRBJ2-2; 7 bases fit TRBD2. The germline CDR1 and CDR2 sequences are SGDLS and YYNGEE. After removal of 0 bases from V and 5 bases from J, the junction contained 7 bases not matched to a gene. The CDR3 sequence is 16 residues long. CDR3 in DNA: TGTGCCAGCAGCGTAGGAGGAGCGGGAAGGACCGGGGAGCTGTTTTTT. Its protein is CASSVGGAGRTGELFF.

This rearrangement joins TRBV11-3 to TRBJ2-1; 9 bases are a match to TRBD1. This CDR3 has 14 residues. J gave up 6 bases and V 6 bases, and 6 bases lay outside the gene matches. CDR1 and CDR2 (germline): SGHNT, YENEEA. CDR3 region: CASRVRTGVNEQFF. The DNA for the CDR3 is TGTGCCAGCAGAGTTAGGACAGGGGTCAATGAGCAGTTCTTC.

The chain recombines TRBV18 with TRBJ1-2; D might be TRBD1 (6 bases). CDR3 length: 14 residues. Germline CDR1 and CDR2: KGHSH and LQKENI. V shed 6 bases and J shed 4 bases, with 15 bases lying between them. The CDR3 nucleotides read TGTGCCAGCTCCCCCACGGGGGGCGTCTATGGCTACACCTTC. This sequence encodes CASSPTGGVYGYTF.

The chain carries TRBV9 and TRBJ2-5; TRBD2 might be the D (5 bases). CDR1 is SGDLS, CDR2 YYNGEE, per germline. Trimming pared 0 bases from V and 2 bases from J, leaving 14 bases between. This CDR3 comprises 16 residues. CDR3 amino acids: CASSVEPGRRQETQYF. CDR3 sequence (DNA): TGTGCCAGCAGCGTAGAGCCAGGTCGGAGGCAAGAGACCCAGTACTTC.

This chain uses TRBV7-9 with TRBJ2-7, with D tentatively TRBD2 (6 bases). The germline V gene has CDR1 SEHNR and CDR2 FQNEAQ (reference sequence). The CDR3 extends over 13 amino acids. V lost 5 bases and J 8 bases, leaving 16 bases between the germline ends. The CDR3 DNA reads TGTGCCAGCAGCCCTAGCATCACTAGCAAGCAGTACGTC. Translated: CASSPSITSKQYV.

The rearrangement uses TRBV5-1 and TRBJ2-3; 8 bases map to TRBD2. This CDR3 has 16 amino acids. The junction had 5 bases not matched to a gene; V was cut back by 0 bases and J by 2 bases. CDR1 and CDR2 from the germline V gene are SGHRS and YFSETQ. CDR3 sequence: CASSLELAGDTDTQYF. The CDR3 region has the DNA TGCGCCAGCAGCTTGGAGCTAGCGGGTGACACAGATACGCAGTATTTT. The whole variable domain, filled in from reference TRBV5-1 and TRBJ2-3, reads KAGVTQTPRYLIKTRGQQVTLSCSPISGHRSVSWYQQTPGQGLQFLFEYFSETQRNKGNFPGRFSGRQFSNSRSEMNVSTLELGDSALYLCASSLELAGDTDTQYFGPGTRLTVL.

The chain uses TRBV5-4 and TRBJ2-5; 8 positions match TRBD1. TRBJ2-7 matches the DNA end more closely, so the J call is doubtful. The CDR3 has 14 residues. The germline V gene has CDR1 SGHNT and CDR2 YYREEE (reference sequence). This CDR3 is CASSPGQETYEQYF. CDR3 in DNA: TGTGCCAGCAGCCCGGGACAGGAGACCTACGAGCAGTACTTC.

The table lists this clone with a few counts. V usage is TRBV5-6 and J usage is TRBJ2-7, with 11 bases matching TRBD2. The CDR3 is 15 amino acids. The germline V gene has CDR1 SGHDT and CDR2 YYEEEE. V dropped 4 bases and J dropped 3; count of bases not matched to a gene: 6. This chain's CDR3 is CASSLGGTSGYEQYF. CDR3 DNA sequence: TGTGCCAGCAGCCTCGGCGGGACTAGCGGCTACGAGCAGTACTTC. The entire variable domain, with the rest obtained from reference TRBV5-6 and TRBJ2-7, is as follows: DAGVTQSPTHLIKTRGQQVTLRCSPKSGHDTVSWYQQALGQGPQFIFQYYEEEERQRGNFPDRFSGHQFPNYSSELNVNALLLGDSALYLCASSLGGTSGYEQYFGPGTRLTVT.